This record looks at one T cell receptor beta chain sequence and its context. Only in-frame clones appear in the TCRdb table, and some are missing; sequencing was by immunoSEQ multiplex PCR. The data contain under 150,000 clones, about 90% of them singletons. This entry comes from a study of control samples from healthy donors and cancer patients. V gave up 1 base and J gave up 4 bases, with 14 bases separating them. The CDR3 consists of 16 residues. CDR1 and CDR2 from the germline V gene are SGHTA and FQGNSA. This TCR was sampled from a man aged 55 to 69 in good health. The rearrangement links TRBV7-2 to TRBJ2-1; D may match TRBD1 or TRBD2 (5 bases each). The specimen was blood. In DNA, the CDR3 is TGTGCCAGCAGCTTAGGATGGGACCCAATATACAATGAGCAGTTCTTC. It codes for CASSLGWDPIYNEQFF.